This T cell receptor beta chain was profiled in a study of cytotoxic CD8 clonotypes in ibrutinib-treated CLL (dated by TCRdb to the early 2020s). For the study in its entirety: The cohort had about ten relapsed/refractory and about 15 treatment-naive patients; 17 to 18 were IGHV unmutated. Response samples were obtained after a median of approximately 12 months of treatment, with a range of about 6 to 36 months. Partial responses were observed in about 24 patients and complete responses in 2; after a median follow-up of around 68 months, remission was maintained in approximately 14 patients and progression was observed in 12. Longitudinal samples were obtainable from about 30% of the roughly 90 participants in the trial. Patients were still on ibrutinib when every remission and progressive disease sample was collected. Samples averaged around 280,000 productive templates and more than 85,000 productive rearrangements. Cryopreserved peripheral blood mononuclear cells were collected at three points: before therapy, at response, and at either sustained remission or disease progression.

From cysteine to phenylalanine, the CDR3 is 14 amino acids long. Only the CDR3 DNA stays, 42 bases, in frame from base 1. From the germline V gene (reference sequence), CDR1 is MNHEY and CDR2 is SMNVEV. Here V drops 6 bases and J drops 5 bases, and the junction holds 7 bases not matched to any gene. The sample's time point, from its label and the paper: around 2 years on ibrutinib. Roughly 1.8 micrograms of genomic DNA were extracted from cryopreserved PBMCs for TCR beta library preparation. Longitudinal blood samples from CLL patients on ibrutinib monotherapy underwent high-throughput TCR beta sequencing. Patients were enrolled in a phase 2 open-label single-center ibrutinib monotherapy trial. Each clonotype received, on average, 10x coverage in deep resolution sequencing performed on a MiSeq, where the target depth lay between 1 in 1 million and 1 in 200,000 T cells. The immunoSEQ hsTCRB Kit was used to generate the TCR beta libraries. In the original analysis: ImmunoSEQ Data Assistant and ImmunoSEQ Analyzer were used for data analysis, and V, D and J genes were assigned according to IMGT definitions. Clonality, with values ranging from 0 to 1, was calculated as one minus the normalized Shannon entropy of productive rearrangement frequencies. Public clonotype analysis was restricted to overrepresented clonotypes comprising at least 0.05% of each patient's repertoire. Some 14 age-matched healthy donor repertoires from immuneACCESS served as clonality controls. The immuneACCESS repertoire file appears here via TCRdb, limited to in-frame rearrangements. These files lack a portion of the clones; in checked studies, under half of the deficit traces to unresolved V genes, and the cause of the others is not known. V, J and clone size are taken as reported in that table, and D and trimming were inferred from the DNA itself. Here the sample has roughly 250,000 clones; roughly 74% occur a single time. The ten top clones hold over 15% of the sample.

Concerning this clone: Its antigen remains unidentified. Base qualities were left out, and no much larger clone turns up one base away.

What the work shows at the level of the full study, not this receptor alone: At ibrutinib response clonality went up, during sustained remission it held steady, and at progression it dropped back toward baseline. Public clonotypes were rare and either shrank or stayed stable during treatment, and the rise in clonality at ibrutinib response reflected expansion of private clonotypes. At baseline, clonality was higher than in age-matched healthy donors and showed a strong correlation with circulating CD8+ T-cell counts. Sustained-remission and progressing patients did not have matched sampling times, and lymph node repertoires were not examined.

Sample: PBMCs, taken after 24 months of ibrutinib treatment. This TCR came from a human donor with chronic lymphocytic leukemia. The chain uses TRBV27 and TRBJ2-7, with 10 junctional bases fitting TRBD1. The CDR3 in this case is CASSYRDRGNEQYF. The DNA sequence reads TGTGCCAGCAGCTACCGGGACAGGGGAAACGAGCAGTACTTC.